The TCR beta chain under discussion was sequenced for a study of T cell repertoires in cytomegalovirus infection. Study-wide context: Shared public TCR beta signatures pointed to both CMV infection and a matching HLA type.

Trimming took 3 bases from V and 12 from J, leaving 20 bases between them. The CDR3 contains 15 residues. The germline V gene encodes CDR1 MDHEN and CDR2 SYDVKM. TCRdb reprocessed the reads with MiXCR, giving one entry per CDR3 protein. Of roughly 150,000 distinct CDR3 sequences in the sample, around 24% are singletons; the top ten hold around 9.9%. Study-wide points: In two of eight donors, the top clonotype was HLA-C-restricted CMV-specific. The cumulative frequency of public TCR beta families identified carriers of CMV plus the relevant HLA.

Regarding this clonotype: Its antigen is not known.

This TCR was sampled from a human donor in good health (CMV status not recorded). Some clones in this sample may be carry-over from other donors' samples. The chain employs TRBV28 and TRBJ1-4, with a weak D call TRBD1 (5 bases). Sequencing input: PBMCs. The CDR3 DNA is TGTGCCAGCAGTTTTTTGGACGGACCCCGGGGGGAACTGTTTTTT. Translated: CASSFLDGPRGELFF.